One T cell receptor beta chain is described in this entry. The data derive from a study of shared clonotypes between healthy human individuals. Across the study: Aged between 18 and 49, the donors were a couple of women and three men. The study used three CD4 naive, three CD4 memory, two CD8 naive and one CD8 memory plate per donor.

Naive CD8 cells were CD45RO-negative, positively selected for CCR7, excluding terminally differentiated effector memory CD45RA+ cells. Every donor, a Caucasian adult, lived in Nashville, Tennessee. At a deep level, the assay was run. Produced via immunoSEQ multiplex PCR; TCRdb's table is partial and in-frame only. The sample has around 2.1 million clones, around 93% seen once. The sample taken for sequencing was naive CD8+ T cells from PBMCs. The TCR originated in a man between 18 and 29 years old in good health. Some clones in this sample may be carry-over from other donors' samples.

CDR3 bases: TGTGCCAGCTCAGGCTTCGGGTCCACTGAAGCTTTCTTT. Its protein is CASSGFGSTEAFF. The chain joins TRBV7-9 to TRBJ1-1; D remains ambiguous. Germline V lookup: CDR1 SEHNR, CDR2 FQNEAQ (reference sequence). There are 13 residues in the CDR3. V dropped 8 bases and J dropped 4 bases, with 14 bases sitting between them. Supplemented by reference TRBV7-9 and TRBJ1-1, the full variable domain reads DTGVSQNPRHKITKRGQNVTFRCDPISEHNRLYWYRQTLGQGPEFLTYFQNEAQLEKSRLLSDRFSAERPKGSFSTLEIQRTEQGDSAMYLCASSGFGSTEAFFGQGTRLTVV.